Shown below are 21 T cell receptor beta chains from a single sample sequenced in a study of shared clonotypes between healthy human individuals. CD45RO-negative, CCR7-selected cells formed the naive CD8 fraction, which excluded terminally differentiated effector memory CD45RA+ cells. The protocol was immunoSEQ multiplex PCR, while the TCRdb copy is restricted to in-frame clones and leaves out a portion. The data show some 2 million clones, with 85% to 95% seen just once and more than 0.95% held by the top ten. The sample was naive CD8+ T cells sorted from blood. The receptors shown here come from a man younger than 35 in good health.

CDR3 coding DNA: TGCGCCAGCAGCCAAGAAACTAGCGGGAGGGCCGGAGATACGCAGTATTTT. This translates into CASSQETSGRAGDTQYF. V is TRBV4-1 and J is TRBJ2-3; 13 bases agree with TRBD2. CDR3 length: 17 amino acids. CDR1 is MGHRA, CDR2 YSYEKL, per germline. Trimming cost V 0 bases and J 5 bases; bases outside gene matches: 5.

V and J are TRBV7-9 and TRBJ2-1; D is uncertain. The CDR3 is 12 residues long. The V end lost 3 bases, the J end lost 6 bases, and 6 bases lay between the germline ends. Germline V gene data show CDR1 as SEHNR and CDR2 as FQNEAQ (reference sequence). The chain's CDR3 is CASSFLPNEQFF. CDR3 nucleotides: TGTGCCAGCAGCTTTTTGCCCAATGAGCAGTTCTTC. Variable domain in full (rest from reference TRBV7-9 and TRBJ2-1): DTGVSQNPRHKITKRGQNVTFRCDPISEHNRLYWYRQTLGQGPEFLTYFQNEAQLEKSRLLSDRFSAERPKGSFSTLEIQRTEQGDSAMYLCASSFLPNEQFFGPGTRLTVL.

V usage is TRBV27 and J usage is TRBJ1-3; D unclear. The germline V gene encodes CDR1 MNHEY and CDR2 SMNVEV (reference sequence). This CDR3 region has 15 residues. V lost 3 bases and J lost 3, with 12 bases in between. CDR3 region: CASSLSGNSGNTIYF. In DNA, the CDR3 is TGTGCCAGCAGTTTGTCGGGCAACAGTGGAAACACCATATATTTT.

The chain links TRBV28 to TRBJ1-2; D is unclear. Germline V lookup: CDR1 MDHEN, CDR2 SYDVKM. Trimming stripped 7 bases from V and 7 bases from J, with 22 bases between. The CDR3 is 15 amino acids. CDR3: CASTPGQHPPVGYTF. The CDR3 region has the DNA TGTGCCAGCACCCCCGGGCAGCACCCTCCGGTTGGCTACACCTTC.

Comments on this clone: Other DNA sequences in this specimen translate into the identical CDR3. DNA for the CDR3: TGTGCCAGCAGCTTGGACCCCGCCGGGGAGCTGTTTTTT. Translation: CASSLDPAGELFF. The V call is TRBV11-2, the J call TRBJ2-2; no firm D call. The V end lost 3 bases, the J end lost 6 bases, and 8 bases lay between the germline ends. The CDR3 covers 13 residues. CDR1 SGHAT and CDR2 FQNNGV come from the germline V gene.

A note on this clone: The sample carries other DNA sequences with the same CDR3. This sequence joins TRBV4-1 and TRBJ2-7; maybe TRBD2 (6 bases). There are 14 residues in the CDR3. The V and J ends lost 1 base and 2 bases respectively, with 9 bases between them. Germline-derived CDR1 and CDR2 are MGHRA and YSYEKL. Written as DNA, the CDR3 is TGCGCCAGCAGCCAAGTAGGCGGGACCTACGAGCAGTACTTC. It encodes CASSQVGGTYEQYF.

The chain links TRBV6-1 to TRBJ1-2; the D is unclear. This CDR3 contains 12 residues. From germline, CDR1 is MNHNS and CDR2 SASEGT. Trimming took 3 bases from V and 0 from J, leaving 2 bases between them. CDR3 loop: CASSDANYGYTF. Here the CDR3 DNA reads TGTGCCAGCAGTGACGCTAACTATGGCTACACCTTC.

The rearrangement uses TRBV6-5 and TRBJ2-3; TRBD2 matches 7 bases. Germline trimming cut 4 bases from V and 2 bases from J; bases unmatched to any gene: 6. The CDR3 spans 15 residues. In germline, CDR1 is MNHEY, CDR2 SVGAGI. CDR3 sequence (DNA): TGTGCCAGCAGTTCCGGGACTACATACACAGATACGCAGTATTTT. Translating it yields CASSSGTTYTDTQYF.

This chain links TRBV15 with TRBJ2-1; D is undetermined. V gave up 0 bases and J gave up 0 bases, with 9 bases separating them. CDR3 length: 16 residues. Germline V gives CDR1 LNHNV, CDR2 YYDKDF (reference sequence). CDR3 DNA: TGTGCCACCAGCAGAGATCCCTTAAGCTCCTACAATGAGCAGTTCTTC. This codes for CATSRDPLSSYNEQFF.

The chain uses TRBV14 and TRBJ2-7, with D perhaps TRBD1 (5 bases). This CDR3 is built from 13 residues. CDR1 SGHDN and CDR2 FVKESK come from the germline V gene. With 4 bases removed from V and 2 bases from J, the gap between germline ends came to 9 bases. The DNA of the CDR3 is TGTGCCAGCAGCCCCGACAGTACCTACGAGCAGTACTTC. Translating it yields CASSPDSTYEQYF.

The chain combines TRBV4-3 with TRBJ1-1, with no clear D. The V and J ends lost 0 bases and 2 bases respectively, with 10 bases between them. CDR3 length: 15 amino acids. Germline CDR1 reads LGHNA; CDR2 reads YSLEER. This CDR3 is CASSQDRADNTEAFF. The DNA for the CDR3 is TGCGCCAGCAGCCAAGATCGGGCAGATAACACTGAAGCTTTCTTT.

Comment on this clone: This CDR3 is also generated by other DNA sequences in the sample. The chain couples TRBV7-6 to TRBJ2-7; maybe TRBD2 (6 bases). CDR3 length: 13 amino acids. The germline CDR1 and CDR2 sequences are SGHVS and FNYEAQ. Between the trimmed V and J ends, which lost 0 bases and 3 bases, there was a span of 6 bases. CDR3 amino acids: CASSLAGSYEQYF. CDR3 sequence (DNA): TGTGCCAGCAGCTTAGCCGGGAGCTACGAGCAGTACTTC.

CDR3 protein: CASRMYRVAGELFF. CDR3 in DNA: TGTGCCAGCAGAATGTACAGGGTGGCCGGGGAGCTGTTTTTT. This chain joins TRBV28 and TRBJ2-2; the D gene is possibly TRBD1 (6 bases). CDR1 and CDR2 (germline): MDHEN, SYDVKM. V lost 6 bases and J lost 6, with 14 bases in between. This CDR3 region has 14 residues.

This clone was seen just once. The chain has TRBV4-3 and TRBJ1-4; TRBD1 is a possible D gene (6 bases). From germline, CDR1 is LGHNA and CDR2 YSLEER. The CDR3 extends over 17 amino acids. V was shortened by 4 bases and J by 3 bases, with 18 bases between the two germline ends. The CDR3 reads CASSRLLATGSNEKLFF. CDR3 bases: TGCGCCAGCAGCCGCTTGCTCGCCACAGGGTCTAATGAAAAACTGTTTTTT.

The V gene is TRBV7-9, the J gene TRBJ2-7; D is undetermined. CDR1 and CDR2 (germline): SEHNR, FQNEAQ (reference sequence). This CDR3 is built from 15 residues. The V gene lost 1 base and the J gene lost 2 bases, with 12 bases spanning the gap. The chain's CDR3 is CASSLVGAEPYEQYF. In DNA, the CDR3 is TGTGCCAGCAGCTTAGTGGGCGCGGAGCCCTACGAGCAGTACTTC. Using reference TRBV7-9 and TRBJ2-7 for the parts outside the CDR3, the full variable domain is DTGVSQNPRHKITKRGQNVTFRCDPISEHNRLYWYRQTLGQGPEFLTYFQNEAQLEKSRLLSDRFSAERPKGSFSTLEIQRTEQGDSAMYLCASSLVGAEPYEQYFGPGTRLTVT.

The sample holds one count of this clone. The chain joins TRBV7-9 to TRBJ1-5, with D perhaps matching TRBD1 (5 bases). The germline V gene encodes CDR1 SEHNR and CDR2 FQNEAQ (reference sequence). The length of the CDR3 is 13 residues. With 5 bases removed from V and 6 bases from J, the gap between germline ends came to 11 bases. CDR3: CASSLGGTQPQHF. CDR3 coding DNA: TGTGCCAGCAGCCTCGGGGGTACTCAGCCCCAGCATTTT. Filled out from reference TRBV7-9 and TRBJ1-5, the complete variable domain reads DTGVSQNPRHKITKRGQNVTFRCDPISEHNRLYWYRQTLGQGPEFLTYFQNEAQLEKSRLLSDRFSAERPKGSFSTLEIQRTEQGDSAMYLCASSLGGTQPQHFGDGTRLSIL.

The rearrangement links TRBV7-9 to TRBJ2-1; 11 bases are a match to TRBD2. V trimming: 0 bases; J trimming: 8 bases; junction bases outside the gene matches: 6. CDR3 size: 16 residues. Germline CDR1 is SEHNR and CDR2 is FQNEAQ (reference sequence). CDR3 bases: TGTGCCAGCAGCTTAGCTCTTAGCGGGGGGGCCGATGAGCAGTTCTTC. Its translation: CASSLALSGGADEQFF.

The chain links TRBV9 to TRBJ2-6; no clear D gene. Per the germline V gene, CDR1 is SGDLS and CDR2 is YYNGEE. CDR3 length equals 16 residues. The V and J ends lost 0 bases and 4 bases respectively, with 11 bases between them. CDR3 bases: TGTGCCAGCAGCGTAGGGATGGTTACCGGGGCCAACGTCCTGACTTTC. Translation gives CASSVGMVTGANVLTF. Looking up the rest from reference TRBV9 and TRBJ2-6 gives the full variable domain: DSGVTQTPKHLITATGQRVTLRCSPRSGDLSVYWYQQSLDQGLQFLIQYYNGEERAKGNILERFSAQQFPDLHSELNLSSLELGDSALYFCASSVGMVTGANVLTFGAGSRLTVL.

The chain recombines TRBV6-1 with TRBJ1-6; D is ambiguous. CDR3 length: 16 amino acids. Germline V lookup: CDR1 MNHNS, CDR2 SASEGT. Trimming shortened V by 1 base and J by 6 bases, and 13 bases separated the two germline ends. The CDR3 sequence: CASSEEGRASNSPLHF. For the CDR3, the DNA is TGTGCCAGCAGTGAAGAGGGCAGAGCCTCTAATTCACCCCTCCACTTT.

The chain links TRBV29-1 to TRBJ2-1; 11 bases fit TRBD2. V trimming: 6 bases; J trimming: 0 bases; junction bases outside the gene matches: 4. There are 15 residues in the CDR3. Germline lookup yields CDR1 SQVTM and CDR2 ANQGSEA. CDR3 sequence (DNA): TGCAGCGTGGAAACTAGCGGGAGCTCCTACAATGAGCAGTTCTTC. Translated, it gives CSVETSGSSYNEQFF.

The chain recombines TRBV6-5 with TRBJ2-7; D unresolved. V dropped 0 bases and J dropped 6 bases, with 15 bases sitting between them. CDR3 length: 15 amino acids. Germline loops: CDR1 MNHEY, CDR2 SVGAGI. CDR3 region: CASSYSVTPQAEQYF. Written as DNA, the CDR3 is TGTGCCAGCAGTTACTCCGTCACCCCCCAGGCCGAGCAGTACTTC.